Shown below are 10 T cell receptor beta chains from a single sample sequenced in a study of CD8 T cells in Susac syndrome. An amount of RNA that ranged from roughly 0.45 to 1 ug was reverse transcribed with random hexamers. TCRdb ran MiXCR on the immunoSEQ multiplex PCR reads and lists one entry per CDR3 protein. This table holds about 140,000 distinct CDR3 sequences, 85% to 95% found once. Sequencing was performed on CD8+ T cells from PBMCs. These receptors came from a human donor in good health.

This sequence joins TRBV29-1 and TRBJ2-3; D is uncertain. The CDR3 extends over 11 amino acids. Trimming pared 8 bases from V and 8 bases from J, leaving 14 bases between. From germline, CDR1 is SQVTM and CDR2 ANQGSEA. The CDR3: CSPPGVGTQYF. The DNA of the CDR3 is TGCAGCCCACCCGGAGTGGGTACGCAGTATTTT.

The chain is built from TRBV19 and TRBJ2-7; D gene unclear. Per the germline V gene, CDR1 is LNHDA and CDR2 is SQIVND (reference sequence). This CDR3 is built from 12 residues. V gave up 6 bases and J gave up 2 bases, with 8 bases separating them. The CDR3 protein is CASRDEAYEQYF. Written as DNA, the CDR3 is TGTGCCAGTAGGGACGAAGCCTACGAGCAGTACTTC.

V gene TRBV27 combines with J gene TRBJ2-7; 14 bases agree with TRBD2. CDR3 length: 14 amino acids. CDR1 is MNHEY, CDR2 SMNVEV, per germline (reference sequence). V dropped 8 bases and J dropped 6; count of bases not matched to a gene: 6. CDR3 amino acids: CASSKGLAGAEQYF. The CDR3 DNA reads TGTGCCAGCTCCAAGGGACTAGCGGGAGCCGAGCAGTACTTC.

The chain links TRBV27 to TRBJ2-1, with 7 nucleotides matching TRBD2. CDR1 and CDR2 from the germline V gene are MNHEY and SMNVEV (reference sequence). The CDR3 has 16 amino acids. After removal of 7 bases from V and 2 bases from J, the junction contained 11 bases not matched to a gene. Here the CDR3 DNA reads TGTGCCAGCAACCCTCTAGCGGACGTACCCTACAATGAGCAGTTCTTC. This encodes CASNPLADVPYNEQFF.

The chain recombines TRBV6-1 with TRBJ2-1, with D possibly being TRBD1 (5 bases). CDR3 length equals 13 residues. The germline V gene has CDR1 MNHNS and CDR2 SASEGT. The V and J ends lost 6 bases and 8 bases respectively, with 14 bases between them. The CDR3 region has the DNA TGTGCCAGCAGATTTACAGGTTCCGATGAGCAGTTCTTC. Protein sequence: CASRFTGSDEQFF.

The V gene is TRBV4-3, the J gene TRBJ2-7; D possibly corresponds to TRBD2 (5 bases). V lost 1 base, J lost 3 bases, and 10 bases lay in between. Germline CDR1 is LGHNA and CDR2 is YSLEER. The CDR3 runs 14 residues. The CDR3 DNA reads as TGCGCCAGCAGCCAAGGGAAGGGAGACTACGAGCAGTACTTC. This gives the protein CASSQGKGDYEQYF.

The rearrangement uses TRBV29-1 and TRBJ2-7; D call uncertain. Germline assignment: CDR1 SQVTM and CDR2 ANQGSEA. This CDR3 has 12 residues. V gave up 7 bases and J gave up 0 bases, with 10 bases separating them. The CDR3 sequence is CSARALSYEQYF. CDR3 sequence (DNA): TGCAGCGCCCGGGCTCTCTCCTACGAGCAGTACTTC.

The chain uses TRBV7-9 and TRBJ2-2; either TRBD1 or TRBD2 may fit D (6 bases each). The germline V gene has CDR1 SEHNR and CDR2 FQNEAQ (reference sequence). V lost 4 bases, J lost 5 bases, and 17 bases lay in between. The CDR3 sequence is 16 residues long. CDR3 bases: TGTGCCAGCAGCTCGCCGGGTGGCGGGACAACCGGGGAGCTGTTTTTT. Amino acid sequence: CASSSPGGGTTGELFF.

V gene TRBV5-4 combines with J gene TRBJ2-7, with 7 bases aligning to TRBD2. CDR3 length: 13 residues. J gave up 5 bases and V 4 bases, and 6 bases lay outside the gene matches. Germline V CDR1 and CDR2: SGHNT, YYREEE (reference sequence). CDR3 sequence (DNA): TGTGCCAGCAGCCCCGGACTAGAAAACGAGCAGTACTTC. Its protein product is CASSPGLENEQYF.

The chain uses TRBV15 and TRBJ2-7, with D possibly matching TRBD2 (6 bases). Looked up from germline, CDR1 is LNHNV and CDR2 is YYDKDF (reference sequence). Trimming cost V 4 bases and J 3 bases, with 13 bases left between them. CDR3 length: 14 amino acids. This chain's CDR3 is CATSTDGGVYEQYF. The CDR3 bases are TGTGCCACCAGCACCGATGGCGGGGTCTACGAGCAGTACTTC.